The 25 T cell receptor beta chains below all came from one sample that was sequenced in a study of early T cells in non-severe SARS-CoV-2 infection (TCRdb year 2021). Libraries were constructed by 5' RACE. The sequencer listed for this sample is NextSeq 500. The raw public data were reprocessed by TCRdb itself: fastp quality trimming at Q25, MiXCR clonotype calling, in-frame beta chains only. Identical CDR3 proteins give one entry, which carries the most common genes and DNA. The sample includes 15,000 to 20,000 distinct CDR3 sequences, with about 5% observed a single time. 6.5% to 8.5% of the sample lies in the top ten. Material for sequencing was whole blood. Receptor source: an adult who was a healthcare worker with PCR-confirmed SARS-CoV-2 infection or an uninfected control (not recorded which).

This clonotype has a count of ten or more. CDR3 amino acids: CAWSLAGGTDTQYF. The CDR3 DNA reads as TGTGCCTGGAGCTTAGCGGGAGGCACAGATACGCAGTATTTT. The V gene is TRBV30, the J gene TRBJ2-3; 9 bases line up with TRBD2. V shed 3 bases, J shed 1 base, and the junction held 2 bases outside the gene matches. This CDR3 is 14 amino acids long. The germline V gene has CDR1 GTSNPN and CDR2 SVGIG (reference sequence).

This clonotype was seen at least ten times. V gene TRBV6-2 or TRBV6-3 combines with J gene TRBJ2-7; 8 positions agree with TRBD2. J was trimmed by 9 bases and V by 0 bases; bases with no gene match: 22. This CDR3 has 19 residues. The germline gives CDR1 MNHEY, CDR2 SVGEGT. CDR3 bases: TGTGCCAGCAGTTACTCAAGAGGGCTTGTCTCGGGACTAGAGAAGGGGCAGTACGTC. This translates into CASSYSRGLVSGLEKGQYV.

As concerns this clonotype: A much larger clone lies a single base off, so this may be a read error. The chain links TRBV18 to TRBJ2-7; D possibly corresponds to TRBD2 (6 bases). CDR1 and CDR2 (germline): KGHSH, LQKENI. V lost 5 bases and J 0 bases, leaving 20 bases between the germline ends. This CDR3 has 17 residues. The CDR3 DNA reads TGTGCCAGCTCATCCCGCCGGGGTGGGAGGAGCTCCTACGAGCAGTACTTC. Residues: CASSSRRGGRSSYEQYF.

This clonotype was seen at least ten times. The J gene is TRBJ2-1, the V gene TRBV7-9; 8 nucleotides agree with TRBD2. Trimming took 7 bases from V and 5 from J; bases not matched to a gene: 13. This CDR3 spans 16 amino acids. Germline V gene lookup returns CDR1 SEHNR and CDR2 FQNEAQ (reference sequence). CDR3: CASTQWVSGNDNEQFF. The CDR3 DNA is TGTGCCAGCACCCAGTGGGTTAGCGGGAATGACAATGAGCAGTTCTTC.

As concerns this clonotype: One base away lies a much larger clone, so this may be a sequencing read error. The chain carries TRBV9 and TRBJ1-1; the D gene is possibly TRBD1 (6 bases). Trimming removed 4 bases at V and 3 bases at J, with 22 bases between. Germline V lookup: CDR1 SGDLS, CDR2 YYNGEE. The CDR3 has 17 residues. In DNA form, the CDR3 reads TGTGCCAGCAGCTCCATTCCCGGGGGGCGATGGGACACTGAAGCTTTCTTT. Translated: CASSSIPGGRWDTEAFF.

Sample share makes this clonotype medium-sized (0.01 to 0.1%). This chain uses TRBV29-1 with TRBJ1-2, with TRBD1 matching 8 bases. This CDR3 is 12 amino acids long. Germline CDR1 SQVTM, CDR2 ANQGSEA. With V trimmed by 5 bases and J by 5 bases, 4 bases remained unmatched. The CDR3 is CSVKTGDYGYTF. CDR3 nucleotides: TGCAGCGTTAAGACAGGGGATTATGGCTACACCTTC. Full variable domain (outside the CDR3, taken from reference TRBV29-1 and TRBJ1-2): SAVISQKPSRDICQRGTSLTIQCQVDSQVTMMFWYRQQPGQSLTLIATANQGSEATYESGFVIDKFPISRPNLTFSTLTVSNMSPEDSSIYLCSVKTGDYGYTFGSGTRLTVV.

In its sample, this clonotype was seen a few times. The chain joins TRBV15 to TRBJ1-2, with D unclear. Trimming removed 6 bases at V and 10 bases at J, with 18 bases between. Germline CDR1 reads LNHNV; CDR2 reads YYDKDF (reference sequence). This CDR3 contains 13 residues. The CDR3 is CATSEGTGLPYTF. CDR3 DNA sequence: TGTGCCACCAGTGAGGGAACCGGGCTTCCCTACACCTTC.

A few counts support this clonotype. CDR3 DNA sequence: TGTGCCACGCGGGGCCTGCGGAACGACAACACAGATACGCAGTATTTT. Its protein is CATRGLRNDNTDTQYF. This chain uses TRBV24-1 with TRBJ2-3; weak D call: TRBD2 (6 bases). V gave up 10 bases and J gave up 2 bases, with 21 bases separating them. Germline lookup yields CDR1 KGHDR and CDR2 SFDVKD. This CDR3 has 16 residues.

This clonotype was picked up many times. The rearrangement uses TRBV7-8 and TRBJ2-1, with TRBD2 as a possible D gene (5 bases). Deletions cut 0 bases from V and 2 bases from J, with 8 bases between. The CDR3 has 15 residues. CDR1 is SGHVS, CDR2 FQNEAQ, per germline. The CDR3 region has the DNA TGTGCCAGCAGCTTAGCCCTAGCCACCTACAATGAGCAGTTCTTC. Translated: CASSLALATYNEQFF.

This clonotype was observed many times. The chain combines TRBV10-1 with TRBJ2-1, with D uncertain. Trimming left V 8 bases short and J 9 bases short, with 17 bases between. There are 13 residues in the CDR3. The germline V gene encodes CDR1 WNHNN and CDR2 SYGVQD (reference sequence). This CDR3 reads CASSGPPRSEQFF. The CDR3 DNA reads as TGCGCCAGCTCCGGGCCACCCCGTAGTGAGCAGTTCTTC.

This clonotype was seen repeatedly, ten times or more. The J gene is TRBJ1-2, the V gene TRBV24-1, with 7 bases lining up with TRBD1. The V segment lost 11 bases and the J segment 6 bases; nucleotides outside the gene matches: 17. Germline lookup yields CDR1 KGHDR and CDR2 SFDVKD. This CDR3 spans 15 amino acids. CDR3 region: CAIATEGAVMNGYTF. Here the CDR3 DNA reads TGTGCCATCGCCACAGAGGGGGCGGTGATGAATGGCTACACCTTC.

This clonotype was counted at least ten times. The chain employs TRBV11-2 and TRBJ2-5; 8 nucleotides match TRBD2. Germline CDR1 and CDR2: SGHAT and FQNNGV. CDR3 length: 15 amino acids. V dropped 1 base and J dropped 5; count of bases not matched to a gene: 6. CDR3 residues: CASSLVNGRVETQYF. The DNA for the CDR3 is TGTGCCAGCAGCTTAGTGAACGGGAGGGTTGAGACCCAGTACTTC.

Notes on this clonotype: With a much larger clone just one base away, this may be a read error. The chain carries TRBV7-8 and TRBJ2-3; 7 positions agree with TRBD1. Germline CDR1 reads SGHVS; CDR2 reads FQNEAQ. There are 14 residues in the CDR3. This chain's CDR3 is CASSPRQGIDTRYF. Written as DNA, the CDR3 is TGTGCCAGCAGCCCCAGACAGGGCATAGATACGCGGTATTTT.

This clonotype was counted at least ten times. The chain combines TRBV5-1 with TRBJ2-6; 9 nucleotides match TRBD1. CDR3 length: 20 residues. Germline V gene lookup returns CDR1 SGHRS and CDR2 YFSETQ. V gave up 2 bases and J gave up 1 base; unmatched junction bases: 13. CDR3 sequence: CASSFLLPGQGLSGANVLTF. The CDR3 coding sequence is TGCGCCAGCAGCTTCCTTCTACCGGGACAGGGTCTATCTGGGGCCAACGTCCTGACTTTC.

This clonotype has at least ten counts. The chain carries TRBV7-3 and TRBJ1-6; no reliable D call. CDR1 and CDR2 from the germline V gene are SGHTA and FQGTGA. The CDR3 loop spans 13 amino acids. With 2 bases removed from V and 10 bases from J, the gap between germline ends came to 9 bases. The CDR3: CASSLGAGSPLHF. The CDR3 DNA sequence: TGTGCCAGCAGCTTAGGAGCGGGCTCACCCCTCCACTTT.

The gene calls are TRBV7-9 and TRBJ2-2; 13 nucleotides align to TRBD2. This CDR3 region has 17 residues. V shed 5 bases, J shed 3 bases, and the junction held 6 bases outside the gene matches. Per the germline V gene, CDR1 is SEHNR and CDR2 is FQNEAQ (reference sequence). The CDR3 DNA is TGTGCCAGCAGCCTGCCGGGACTAGCGGGATACACCGGGGAGCTGTTTTTT. Translating gives CASSLPGLAGYTGELFF.

This clonotype is medium-sized within its sample. The chain recombines TRBV30 with TRBJ1-6; no definite D call. The germline V and J ends were trimmed by 6 bases and 9 bases, with 12 bases remaining between them. The CDR3 loop spans 12 amino acids. Per germline, CDR1 GTSNPN and CDR2 SVGIG (reference sequence). CDR3 bases: TGTGCCTGCAGGACGGCCCGTTCACCCCTCCACTTT. This gives the protein CACRTARSPLHF. Using reference TRBV30 and TRBJ1-6 for the parts outside the CDR3, the full variable domain is SQTIHQWPATLVQPVGSPLSLECTVEGTSNPNLYWYRQAAGRGLQLLFYSVGIGQISSEVPQNLSASRPQDRQFILSSKKLLLSDSGFYLCACRTARSPLHFGNGTRLTVT.

This clonotype was counted many times. The CDR3 loop reads CASSPWPAGGKNEQFF. The CDR3 DNA follows: TGTGCCAGCTCCCCGTGGCCAGCGGGAGGGAAGAATGAGCAGTTCTTC. The V gene is TRBV18, the J gene TRBJ2-1; TRBD2 aligns across 10 bases. Germline V gene lookup returns CDR1 KGHSH and CDR2 LQKENI. The CDR3 is made up of 16 amino acids. V lost 6 bases, J lost 7 bases, and 12 bases stayed unmatched.

This clonotype is medium-sized by share. The V gene is TRBV28, the J gene TRBJ2-1; the match to TRBD2 covers 12 bases. The CDR3 is 17 amino acids. Losses at the gene ends were 6 bases for V and 6 bases for J; bases not matched to a gene: 12. Germline V gives CDR1 MDHEN, CDR2 SYDVKM. The CDR3 bases are TGTGCCAGCAGCCGCCCACGGACTAGCGGGACCATCAATGAGCAGTTCTTC. Residues: CASSRPRTSGTINEQFF.

The genes are TRBV18 and TRBJ1-1; 7 bases line up with TRBD1. J lost 8 bases, V lost 3 bases, and 21 bases had no gene match. CDR1 KGHSH and CDR2 LQKENI come from the germline V gene. The CDR3 contains 18 residues. The CDR3 is CASSPENDVFGTEIEAFF. CDR3 nucleotide sequence: TGTGCCAGCTCACCTGAAAATGACGTTTTCGGGACAGAGATAGAAGCTTTCTTT.

There are a few counts of this clonotype. The junction and the germline gene differ at one end; a read error may be behind it. The chain links TRBV7-7 to TRBJ2-4; D is perhaps TRBD2 (6 bases). The CDR3 covers 13 residues. Per the germline V gene, CDR1 is SSHAT and CDR2 is FNYEAQ (reference sequence). The CDR3 bases are TGTGCTAGCAGCACTGGGACTGGAAACATTCAGTACTTC. Translated, it gives CASSTGTGNIQYF.

This clonotype has a count of ten or more. The rearrangement links TRBV25-1 to TRBJ2-4; tentatively, D is TRBD2 (5 bases). The V end was cut by 3 bases, the J end by 7 bases, with 13 bases between. Germline-derived CDR1 and CDR2 are MGHDK and SYGVNS. The CDR3 runs 14 residues. CDR3 sequence (DNA): TGTGCCAGCAGTGACGGTGGAGGTGCGAACATTCAGTACTTC. This encodes CASSDGGGANIQYF. The full variable domain, with the rest looked up from reference TRBV25-1 and TRBJ2-4, is EADIYQTPRYLVIGTGKKITLECSQTMGHDKMYWYQQDPGMELHLIHYSYGVNSTEKGDLSSESTVSRIRTEHFPLTLESARPSHTSQYLCASSDGGGANIQYFGAGTRLSVL.

This clonotype was counted only a few times. The chain is built from TRBV2 and TRBJ2-3; TRBD2 is a possible D gene (5 bases). Trimming removed 6 bases from V and 6 bases from J, with 19 bases in between. Germline-derived CDR1 and CDR2 are SNHLY and FYNNEI. The CDR3 extends over 15 amino acids. This chain's CDR3 is CASRTEHFPGDTQYF. The CDR3 region has the DNA TGTGCCAGCAGAACAGAGCACTTCCCGGGGGATACGCAGTATTTT.

This chain connects TRBV3-1 to TRBJ2-3, with a weak D call TRBD1 (6 bases). Germline V lookup: CDR1 LGHDT, CDR2 YNNKEL (reference sequence). The CDR3 sequence is 15 residues long. Trimming took 4 bases from V and 3 from J, leaving 14 bases between them. The CDR3 loop is CASSPRGVGTDTQYF. CDR3 sequence (DNA): TGTGCCAGCAGCCCCAGGGGAGTCGGGACAGATACGCAGTATTTT.

By its share, this clonotype is medium-sized. The rearrangement joins TRBV6-1 to TRBJ2-7; 8 bases agree with TRBD1. Losses at the gene ends were 6 bases for V and 4 bases for J; bases not matched to a gene: 8. The CDR3 extends over 14 amino acids. Germline assignment: CDR1 MNHNS and CDR2 SASEGT. The CDR3 spells CASSAWTGLYEQYV. In DNA form, the CDR3 reads TGTGCCAGCAGCGCCTGGACAGGGCTATACGAGCAGTACGTC.